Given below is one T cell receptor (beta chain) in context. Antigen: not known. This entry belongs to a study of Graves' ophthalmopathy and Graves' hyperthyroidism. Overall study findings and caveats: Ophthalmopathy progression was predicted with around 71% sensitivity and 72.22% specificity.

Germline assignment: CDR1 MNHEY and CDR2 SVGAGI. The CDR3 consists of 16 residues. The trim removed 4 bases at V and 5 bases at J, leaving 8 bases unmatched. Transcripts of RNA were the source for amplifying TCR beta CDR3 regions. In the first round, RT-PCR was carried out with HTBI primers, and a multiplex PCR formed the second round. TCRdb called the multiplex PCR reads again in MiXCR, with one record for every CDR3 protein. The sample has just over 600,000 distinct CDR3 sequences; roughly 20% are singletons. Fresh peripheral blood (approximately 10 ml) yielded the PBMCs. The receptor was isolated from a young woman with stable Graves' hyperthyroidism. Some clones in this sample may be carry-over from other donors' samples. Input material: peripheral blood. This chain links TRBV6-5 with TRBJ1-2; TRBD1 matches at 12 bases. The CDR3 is CASSSGTGGVGYGYTF. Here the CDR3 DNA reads TGTGCCAGCAGTTCCGGGACAGGGGGCGTTGGTTATGGCTACACCTTC.